A single sample gave rise to the 23 T cell receptor beta chains below, sequenced in a study of T cell changes during pregnancy in multiple sclerosis. Only in-frame clones appear in the TCRdb table, and some are missing; sequencing was by immunoSEQ multiplex PCR. This repertoire shows roughly 40,000 clones, 90% found once; its top ten account for more than 0.4%. This specimen was CD4+ T cells from peripheral blood mononuclear cells, taken in the third trimester of pregnancy. The receptors were gathered from a female donor with multiple sclerosis, enrolled in a pregnancy study.

The chain uses TRBV5-4 and TRBJ1-1, with D perhaps matching TRBD1 (6 bases). CDR3 length: 15 residues. Germline V gives CDR1 SGHNT, CDR2 YYREEE (reference sequence). Trimming shortened V by 4 bases and J by 3 bases, and 16 bases separated the two germline ends. The CDR3 region has the DNA TGTGCCAGCAGCCTTCGACTTTCAGGGGACACTGAAGCTTTCTTT. This gives the protein CASSLRLSGDTEAFF.

The chain carries TRBV6-1 and TRBJ2-3; D is perhaps TRBD2 (6 bases). CDR3 length: 15 amino acids. Trimming shortened V by 7 bases and J by 7 bases, and 21 bases separated the two germline ends. Germline assignment: CDR1 MNHNS and CDR2 SASEGT. The CDR3 DNA is TGTGCCAGCAAATATTTAGCACAGGAGGGGTATACGCAGTATTTT. This gives the protein CASKYLAQEGYTQYF.

The count of this clone is one. The J gene is TRBJ2-7, the V gene TRBV23-1; tentative D call: TRBD1 (5 bases). TRBV23-1 belongs to the ORF category, with a function that is uncertain. This CDR3 is 17 amino acids long. V gave up 2 bases and J gave up 2 bases, with 19 bases separating them. The CDR3 sequence is CASSQMTASTETYEQYF. The CDR3 nucleotides are TGCGCCAGCAGTCAAATGACAGCCTCCACGGAAACCTACGAGCAGTACTTC.

The chain couples TRBV28 to TRBJ2-7; weak D call: TRBD1 (5 bases). Germline V lookup: CDR1 MDHEN, CDR2 SYDVKM. Trimming left V 8 bases short and J 2 bases short, with 10 bases between. The CDR3 covers 12 residues. The CDR3 loop reads CASGPGPYEQYF. CDR3 sequence (DNA): TGTGCCAGCGGACCAGGGCCCTACGAGCAGTACTTC.

This rearrangement joins TRBV28 to TRBJ2-7, with 11 positions matching TRBD2. Germline CDR1 reads MDHEN; CDR2 reads SYDVKM. The V segment lost 6 bases and the J segment 4 bases; nucleotides outside the gene matches: 8. This CDR3 has 15 residues. This CDR3 reads CASSQTSGSRYEQYF. In DNA, the CDR3 is TGTGCCAGCAGCCAAACTAGCGGGAGTAGGTACGAGCAGTACTTC. The full variable domain, in which reference TRBV28 and TRBJ2-7 provide the parts outside the CDR3, is DVKVTQSSRYLVKRTGEKVFLECVQDMDHENMFWYRQDPGLGLRLIYFSYDVKMKEKGDIPEGYSVSREKKERFSLILESASTNQTSMYLCASSQTSGSRYEQYFGPGTRLTVT.

The CDR3 DNA reads TGTGCCAGCAGCGCCCGCCCGACCGCGGGCGACACCATATATTTT. Protein product: CASSARPTAGDTIYF. This chain links TRBV9 with TRBJ1-3; D is undetermined. The germline gives CDR1 SGDLS, CDR2 YYNGEE. The CDR3 is 15 residues long. Trimming stripped 3 bases from V and 8 bases from J, with 18 bases between.

CDR3 sequence reads: CASSLVGEGRMNTEAFF. The CDR3 DNA sequence: TGCGCCAGCAGCTTGGTGGGGGAGGGACGTATGAACACTGAAGCTTTCTTT. The V call is TRBV5-1, the J call TRBJ1-1, with a possible D match to TRBD1 (5 bases). Germline V gene data show CDR1 as SGHRS and CDR2 as YFSETQ. The CDR3 has 17 residues. Trimming took off 0 bases at V and 0 bases at J, with 15 bases between the two ends. Looking up the rest from reference TRBV5-1 and TRBJ1-1 gives the full variable domain: KAGVTQTPRYLIKTRGQQVTLSCSPISGHRSVSWYQQTPGQGLQFLFEYFSETQRNKGNFPGRFSGRQFSNSRSEMNVSTLELGDSALYLCASSLVGEGRMNTEAFFGQGTRLTVV.

This rearrangement joins TRBV4-2 to TRBJ2-6; D may be TRBD2 (5 bases). Trimming removed 2 bases from V and 0 bases from J, with 26 bases in between. The germline V gene has CDR1 LGHNA and CDR2 YNFKEQ. This CDR3 spans 22 amino acids. The CDR3 coding sequence is TGTGCCAGCAGCCAACGTACCGCTCAGCAGAGGGCTGACTTCTCTGGGGCCAACGTCCTGACTTTC. Translated: CASSQRTAQQRADFSGANVLTF.

The DNA for the CDR3 is TGCGCCAGCAGCCAAGATCTGGGACAGAGGGGGCCTGGAAACACCATATATTTT. Translated, it gives CASSQDLGQRGPGNTIYF. The rearrangement uses TRBV4-3 and TRBJ1-3, with TRBD1 matching over 7 bases. CDR3 length: 18 amino acids. Germline V gene sequence: CDR1 LGHNA, CDR2 YSLEER. The ends lost 0 bases at V and 2 bases at J; junction bases unmatched: 10.

V is TRBV6-1 and J is TRBJ1-3, with D possibly being TRBD1 (6 bases). CDR3 length equals 13 residues. V dropped 8 bases and J dropped 4 bases, with 12 bases sitting between them. Germline lookup yields CDR1 MNHNS and CDR2 SASEGT. CDR3: CASGGARGNTIYF. CDR3 nucleotide sequence: TGTGCCAGCGGGGGGGCGCGGGGAAACACCATATATTTT.

The chain carries TRBV7-3 and TRBJ2-5, with 11 bases lining up with TRBD1. With 6 bases clipped from V and 4 bases from J, the junction kept 7 bases outside the gene matches. There are 15 residues in the CDR3. From germline, CDR1 is SGHTA and CDR2 FQGTGA. CDR3 region: CASSRGTGGAETQYF. In DNA, the CDR3 is TGTGCCAGCAGTCGAGGGACAGGGGGGGCAGAGACCCAGTACTTC.

The chain employs TRBV7-7 and TRBJ2-7, with D possibly matching TRBD2 (6 bases). The V end lost 2 bases, the J end lost 1 base, and 15 bases lay between the germline ends. The CDR3 has 16 residues. The germline V gene has CDR1 SSHAT and CDR2 FNYEAQ (reference sequence). CDR3 sequence (DNA): TGTGCCAGCAGCTTAAAACGGCGGGACGGATCCTACGAGCAGTACTTC. This sequence encodes CASSLKRRDGSYEQYF.

The J gene is TRBJ2-7, the V gene TRBV5-1, with 14 bases aligning to TRBD2. The V gene end was trimmed by 4 bases and the J gene end by 3 bases; junction bases not matched to a gene: 9. The germline gives CDR1 SGHRS, CDR2 YFSETQ. The CDR3 extends over 17 amino acids. CDR3 sequence: CASSVGTSGSVDYEQYF. CDR3 nucleotides: TGCGCCAGCAGCGTCGGGACTAGCGGGAGTGTCGACTACGAGCAGTACTTC.

This chain uses TRBV7-9 with TRBJ2-2; a weak D match, TRBD1 (6 bases). The length of the CDR3 is 17 residues. V shed 3 bases and J shed 6 bases, with 20 bases lying between them. Germline CDR1 is SEHNR and CDR2 is FQNEAQ (reference sequence). CDR3 coding DNA: TGTGCCAGCAGCTTTTTCGGGACGGGGACATCACCCGGGGAGCTGTTTTTT. It yields the protein CASSFFGTGTSPGELFF.

The chain combines TRBV15 with TRBJ2-5; tentatively, D is TRBD2 (5 bases). CDR1 is LNHNV and CDR2 is YYDKDF in the germline V gene (reference sequence). The V gene lost 1 base and the J gene lost 4 bases, with 10 bases spanning the gap. The CDR3 is made up of 14 amino acids. The CDR3 nucleotides read TGTGCCACCAGCAGAGGAGGGTCGGGAGAGACCCAGTACTTC. Translating it yields CATSRGGSGETQYF. The full variable domain, with the rest looked up from reference TRBV15 and TRBJ2-5, is DAMVIQNPRYQVTQFGKPVTLSCSQTLNHNVMYWYQQKSSQAPKLLFHYYDKDFNNEADTPDNFQSRRPNTSFCFLDIRSPGLGDTAMYLCATSRGGSGETQYFGPGTRLLVL.

This chain uses TRBV2 with TRBJ2-7, with unresolved D. CDR1 and CDR2 (germline): SNHLY, FYNNEI. The CDR3 contains 15 residues. V was clipped by 1 base and J by 2 bases, with 12 bases between them. DNA for the CDR3: TGTGCCAGCAGTGAAGTAGTACAGAGCACCTACGAGCAGTACTTC. Amino acid sequence: CASSEVVQSTYEQYF.

The CDR3 bases are TGTGCCAGCAGTTTAGACGGGGTGTGGGGTGGCTACACCTTC. It codes for CASSLDGVWGGYTF. The chain employs TRBV28 and TRBJ1-2, with unresolved D. CDR3 length: 14 residues. The V gene lost 2 bases and the J gene lost 7 bases, with 14 bases spanning the gap. Germline assignment: CDR1 MDHEN and CDR2 SYDVKM.

This chain joins TRBV7-6 and TRBJ1-3, with D perhaps matching TRBD1 (6 bases). The germline CDR1 and CDR2 sequences are SGHVS and FNYEAQ. V gave up 0 bases and J gave up 8 bases, with 14 bases separating them. The CDR3 is 15 amino acids. The CDR3 DNA follows: TGTGCCAGCAGCTTAGCGGGTCAGGGGATTGACACCATATATTTT. It specifies CASSLAGQGIDTIYF.

The chain combines TRBV18 with TRBJ1-1; perhaps TRBD1 as D (5 bases). The V gene lost 10 bases and the J gene lost 1 base, with 13 bases spanning the gap. The V gene's germline CDR1 is KGHSH and CDR2 LQKENI. The CDR3 runs 13 residues. The CDR3 sequence: CATQIGQNTEAFF. The CDR3 DNA reads TGTGCCACCCAAATTGGACAGAACACTGAAGCTTTCTTT.

This chain's CDR3 is CASSLRTIGGTGATTNEKLFF. As DNA, the CDR3 is TGCGCCAGCAGCTTAAGGACCATAGGCGGGACAGGGGCTACGACTAATGAAAAACTGTTTTTT. The rearrangement joins TRBV5-1 to TRBJ1-4; 10 bases agree with TRBD1. CDR1 is SGHRS, CDR2 YFSETQ, per germline. The CDR3 has 21 residues. V was pared by 2 bases and J by 2 bases, with 18 bases of the junction left unmatched.

The V call is TRBV5-4, the J call TRBJ2-7; tentative D call: TRBD2 (7 bases). V lost 0 bases, J lost 7 bases, and 14 bases lay in between. This CDR3 spans 14 amino acids. Looked up from germline, CDR1 is SGHNT and CDR2 is YYREEE (reference sequence). CDR3 DNA sequence: TGTGCCAGCAGCTTGGTTGGGAGGGGGAGGGAGCAGTACTTC. Protein sequence: CASSLVGRGREQYF.

The genes are TRBV5-1 and TRBJ2-1; weak D call: TRBD1 (6 bases). This CDR3 contains 14 residues. Germline V gives CDR1 SGHRS, CDR2 YFSETQ. Deletions cut 2 bases from V and 10 bases from J, with 16 bases between. The CDR3 coding sequence is TGCGCCAGCAGCTTAACAGGGAGTCTAGGGGAGCAGTTCTTC. The encoded protein is CASSLTGSLGEQFF.

In DNA, the CDR3 is TGTGCCAGCAGCCAAGGGGTCAGGGCCGCGGAGACCCAGTACTTC. It encodes CASSQGVRAAETQYF. This chain connects TRBV14 to TRBJ2-5; D may be TRBD1 (5 bases). This CDR3 has 15 residues. Trimming removed 1 base from V and 5 bases from J, with 14 bases in between. Germline lookup yields CDR1 SGHDN and CDR2 FVKESK.